These 31 T cell receptor beta chains originate from one sample sequenced in a study of cytomegalovirus exposure and HLA in healthy donors (dated by TCRdb to about 2017). Libraries came from the immunoSEQ multiplex PCR assay. For the multiplex PCR, a mixture combining 60 forward primers for TCR Vbeta segments and 13 reverse primers for TCR Jbeta segments was used. Entries here come from immuneACCESS through TCRdb and include only in-frame sequences with V and J called. Some clones fail to appear in such tables; in the studies checked, an unresolved V gene covers under half of the shortfall, and the cause of the remainder is unknown. This sample's table contains about 130,000 clones. Of the sample, 2% is held by the ten largest clones. Sequenced material: PBMCs. The origin of the receptors is a woman aged 60-75 years in good health and CMV-seronegative.

The chain has TRBV5-1 and TRBJ1-4; D remains ambiguous. Per the germline V gene, CDR1 is SGHRS and CDR2 is YFSETQ. The V and J ends lost 4 bases and 0 bases respectively, with 7 bases between them. This CDR3 spans 14 amino acids. The CDR3: CASSRVSTNEKLFF. The CDR3 nucleotides are TGCGCCAGCAGCCGGGTGTCAACTAATGAAAAACTGTTTTTT.

The chain carries TRBV7-3 and TRBJ2-1; no clear D gene. Germline loops: CDR1 SGHTA, CDR2 FQGTGA. Trimming removed 2 bases at V and 4 bases at J, with 9 bases between. This CDR3 comprises 14 residues. The CDR3 spells CASSLADSYNEQFF. CDR3 sequence (DNA): TGTGCCAGCAGCTTAGCCGACTCATACAATGAGCAGTTCTTC.

This rearrangement joins TRBV6-1 to TRBJ2-2; a weak D match, TRBD1 (6 bases). Germline V CDR1 and CDR2: MNHNS, SASEGT. Trimming stripped 6 bases from V and 4 bases from J, with 15 bases between. CDR3 length equals 15 residues. This chain's CDR3 is CASSVSSDSTGELFF. The CDR3 region has the DNA TGTGCCAGCAGCGTGTCCTCGGACAGCACCGGGGAGCTGTTTTTT.

The V call is TRBV5-1, the J call TRBJ2-1; D is ambiguous. CDR1 is SGHRS, CDR2 YFSETQ, per germline. V was clipped by 5 bases and J by 9 bases, with 15 bases between them. The CDR3 extends over 13 amino acids. The CDR3 nucleotides read TGCGCCAGCAGTCCCGCGTGGCGCGGTGAGCAGTTCTTC. Protein sequence: CASSPAWRGEQFF.

V usage is TRBV5-1 and J usage is TRBJ2-3, with 10 bases matching TRBD1. V shed 4 bases and J 6 bases; nucleotides not matched to a gene: 5. In germline, CDR1 is SGHRS, CDR2 YFSETQ. This CDR3 is 14 amino acids long. CDR3 sequence: CASSVGQGGDTQYF. CDR3 in DNA: TGCGCCAGCAGCGTAGGACAGGGGGGGGATACGCAGTATTTT.

The chain joins TRBV4-1 to TRBJ2-1, with D perhaps TRBD2 (5 bases). V was cut by 0 bases and J by 9 bases, with 9 bases left in between. The CDR3 sequence is 13 residues long. Germline V gene lookup returns CDR1 MGHRA and CDR2 YSYEKL. CDR3 nucleotides: TGCGCCAGCAGCCAAGAGACACTAGGTGAGCAGTTCTTC. This sequence encodes CASSQETLGEQFF.

The chain joins TRBV7-8 to TRBJ2-1; 7 positions agree with TRBD2. V trimming: 1 base; J trimming: 3 bases; junction bases outside the gene matches: 3. The CDR3 is made up of 15 amino acids. Germline CDR1 reads SGHVS; CDR2 reads FQNEAQ. The DNA for the CDR3 is TGTGCCAGCAGCTTAGGACTAGCCATCTACAATGAGCAGTTCTTC. It translates to CASSLGLAIYNEQFF.

The chain recombines TRBV5-1 with TRBJ1-1; D perhaps matches TRBD1 (6 bases). V gave up 5 bases and J gave up 0 bases, with 14 bases separating them. The germline CDR1 and CDR2 sequences are SGHRS and YFSETQ. The CDR3 runs 15 residues. The CDR3 bases are TGCGCCAGCAGGGTGGGGGGGGCCATGAACACTGAAGCTTTCTTT. Amino acid sequence: CASRVGGAMNTEAFF.

This chain links TRBV9 with TRBJ1-2, with D hard to call. The ends were cut back, 4 bases at V and 4 bases at J, with 14 bases in the middle. The CDR3 is made up of 14 amino acids. Germline assignment: CDR1 SGDLS and CDR2 YYNGEE. DNA for the CDR3: TGTGCCAGCAGCATGGACCCGGAGGGCTATGGCTACACCTTC. Translation gives CASSMDPEGYGYTF.

This chain's CDR3 is CASSSSTSAEQYF. CDR3 sequence (DNA): TGTGCCAGCAGTTCATCGACTAGCGCCGAGCAGTACTTC. J is TRBJ2-7 and V is TRBV28; 8 bases fit TRBD2. Germline V gene sequence: CDR1 MDHEN, CDR2 SYDVKM. The CDR3 has 13 residues. The V gene end was trimmed by 4 bases and the J gene end by 6 bases; junction bases not matched to a gene: 5.

The chain employs TRBV27 and TRBJ1-5; tentatively, D is TRBD1 (5 bases). V was cut by 5 bases and J by 5 bases, with 13 bases left in between. Per the germline V gene, CDR1 is MNHEY and CDR2 is SMNVEV (reference sequence). The CDR3 is 14 amino acids. This chain's CDR3 is CASSPQGYYQPQHF. CDR3 coding DNA: TGTGCCAGCAGTCCCCAGGGTTATTATCAGCCCCAGCATTTT.

The chain recombines TRBV30 with TRBJ1-5; D call uncertain. Trimming pared 3 bases from V and 2 bases from J, leaving 11 bases between. CDR3 size: 14 residues. Germline lookup yields CDR1 GTSNPN and CDR2 SVGIG (reference sequence). The CDR3, as DNA: TGTGCCTGGAGAAACGATGGAGGCAATCAGCCCCAGCATTTT. This gives the protein CAWRNDGGNQPQHF.

The chain carries TRBV6-5 and TRBJ2-7, with 7 bases fitting TRBD2. The J segment lost 4 bases and the V segment lost 6 bases, leaving 12 bases of the junction unmatched. CDR3 length: 15 residues. Germline CDR1 reads MNHEY; CDR2 reads SVGAGI. Here the CDR3 DNA reads TGTGCCAGCAGGACAGACTCGGGGGGTTTATACGAGCAGTACTTC. This gives the protein CASRTDSGGLYEQYF.

The chain uses TRBV10-3 and TRBJ2-1, with 7 nucleotides matching TRBD1. Per the germline V gene, CDR1 is ENHRY and CDR2 is SYGVKD. The J segment lost 7 bases and the V segment lost 6 bases, leaving 12 bases of the junction unmatched. The CDR3 consists of 15 residues. This CDR3 is CAISQDRAMDNEQFF. In DNA form, the CDR3 reads TGTGCCATCAGCCAAGACAGGGCCATGGATAATGAGCAGTTCTTC.

The chain uses TRBV7-9 and TRBJ2-3, with TRBD2 identical over 8 bases. CDR1 is SEHNR, CDR2 FQNEAQ, per germline (reference sequence). The V and J ends lost 5 bases and 1 base, in that order; junction bases with no gene match: 8. CDR3 length: 16 residues. CDR3 region: CASSSPAGDGTDTQYF. The CDR3 DNA reads TGTGCCAGCAGCAGCCCAGCGGGGGACGGCACAGATACGCAGTATTTT.

V gene TRBV28 combines with J gene TRBJ1-1; TRBD1 might be the D (6 bases). This CDR3 comprises 11 residues. The germline V gene encodes CDR1 MDHEN and CDR2 SYDVKM. The V gene lost 6 bases and the J gene lost 8 bases, with 10 bases spanning the gap. As DNA, the CDR3 is TGTGCCAGCAGGTATACAGGGGAAGCTTTCTTT. This sequence encodes CASRYTGEAFF.

The chain couples TRBV5-1 to TRBJ1-3; D is uncertain. With 0 bases removed from V and 0 bases from J, the gap between germline ends came to 7 bases. The germline CDR1 and CDR2 sequences are SGHRS and YFSETQ. The CDR3 runs to 15 residues. CDR3 bases: TGCGCCAGCAGCTTGGAGGCAGGCTCTGGAAACACCATATATTTT. This encodes CASSLEAGSGNTIYF.

The chain carries TRBV19 and TRBJ2-3; TRBD2 agrees at 13 bases. CDR3 length equals 15 residues. Germline V gene lookup returns CDR1 LNHDA and CDR2 SQIVND (reference sequence). The ends lost 9 bases at V and 5 bases at J; junction bases unmatched: 8. CDR3: CASSGLAGVVDTQYF. The CDR3, as DNA: TGTGCCAGCTCCGGACTAGCGGGAGTAGTAGATACGCAGTATTTT.

This sequence joins TRBV7-3 and TRBJ2-7, with TRBD2 as a possible D gene (5 bases). CDR1 SGHTA and CDR2 FQGTGA come from the germline V gene. This CDR3 is built from 14 residues. Trimming left V 3 bases short and J 3 bases short, with 12 bases between. This chain's CDR3 is CASSFGGWGYEQYF. CDR3 coding DNA: TGTGCCAGCAGCTTTGGAGGATGGGGCTACGAGCAGTACTTC.

The CDR3 bases are TGTGCCACCAGCCTCCCCGTACAGGGGGCGTACGAGCAGTACTTC. Residues: CATSLPVQGAYEQYF. The chain couples TRBV15 to TRBJ2-7, with 9 nucleotides matching TRBD1. The CDR3 loop spans 15 amino acids. V was pared by 5 bases and J by 4 bases, with 9 bases of the junction left unmatched. The germline CDR1 and CDR2 sequences are LNHNV and YYDKDF (reference sequence).

The rearrangement links TRBV11-2 to TRBJ1-3; TRBD1 matches at 7 bases. Unmatched junction bases numbered 5, after V lost 5 bases and J lost 4 bases. The V gene's germline CDR1 is SGHAT and CDR2 FQNNGV. The CDR3 extends over 14 amino acids. In DNA, the CDR3 is TGTGCCAGCAGCCTGGGACAGAAGGGAAACACCATATATTTT. This encodes CASSLGQKGNTIYF.

The genes are TRBV5-1 and TRBJ1-6, with 8 bases fitting TRBD1. Germline V CDR1 and CDR2: SGHRS, YFSETQ. CDR3 length: 15 amino acids. Trimming at V came to 2 bases and at J to 8 bases, leaving 6 bases not matched to a gene. DNA of the CDR3: TGCGCCAGCAGCTTTAGACAGGGGAAGGATTCACCCCTCCACTTT. Protein sequence: CASSFRQGKDSPLHF.

The chain has TRBV4-1 and TRBJ2-3; 15 bases map to TRBD2. The CDR3 runs 19 residues. V shed 0 bases and J 1 base; nucleotides not matched to a gene: 5. Germline V gene data show CDR1 as MGHRA and CDR2 as YSYEKL. CDR3 sequence (DNA): TGCGCCAGCAGCCAAGATCGGACTAGCGGGGGGGCCGGCACAGATACGCAGTATTTT. Its translation: CASSQDRTSGGAGTDTQYF.

This chain joins TRBV28 and TRBJ1-1; D may be TRBD1 (6 bases). Trimming took 5 bases from V and 5 from J, leaving 15 bases between them. The germline CDR1 and CDR2 sequences are MDHEN and SYDVKM. This CDR3 contains 14 residues. The CDR3 nucleotides read TGTGCCAGCAGTACACAGGGAGGGGAGACTGAAGCTTTCTTT. Amino acids: CASSTQGGETEAFF. The whole variable domain, filled in from reference TRBV28 and TRBJ1-1, reads DVKVTQSSRYLVKRTGEKVFLECVQDMDHENMFWYRQDPGLGLRLIYFSYDVKMKEKGDIPEGYSVSREKKERFSLILESASTNQTSMYLCASSTQGGETEAFFGQGTRLTVV.

The V and J genes are TRBV7-9 and TRBJ2-7; 9 nucleotides line up with TRBD1. This CDR3 region has 15 residues. CDR1 and CDR2 (germline): SEHNR, FQNEAQ (reference sequence). With V trimmed by 5 bases and J by 5 bases, 10 bases remained unmatched. This chain's CDR3 is CASSQTRDRVHEQYF. For the CDR3, the DNA is TGTGCCAGCAGCCAAACCCGGGACAGGGTCCACGAGCAGTACTTC.

The V gene is TRBV27, the J gene TRBJ2-3; 10 bases are shared with TRBD2. CDR3 length: 15 amino acids. V gave up 8 bases and J gave up 4 bases; unmatched junction bases: 9. CDR1 and CDR2 from the germline V gene are MNHEY and SMNVEV (reference sequence). The CDR3 spells CASYRLAGAPDTQYF. The CDR3 DNA reads TGTGCCAGCTATAGGCTAGCGGGAGCCCCAGATACGCAGTATTTT.

This rearrangement joins TRBV6-6 to TRBJ2-1; D possibly corresponds to TRBD1 (8 bases). Germline V gene data show CDR1 as MNHNY and CDR2 as SVGAGI (reference sequence). The ends were cut back, 2 bases at V and 6 bases at J, with 14 bases in the middle. The CDR3 length is 15 residues. CDR3 protein: CASSYRTGRGNEQFF. As DNA, the CDR3 is TGTGCCAGCAGTTACAGGACAGGGAGGGGCAATGAGCAGTTCTTC.

This chain uses TRBV5-1 with TRBJ1-1; weak D call: TRBD1 (5 bases). CDR3 size: 14 residues. Germline CDR1 and CDR2: SGHRS and YFSETQ. Trimming left V 2 bases short and J 2 bases short, with 10 bases between. The CDR3 nucleotides read TGCGCCAGCAGCTTTTGGCAGGGAAACACTGAAGCTTTCTTT. Protein: CASSFWQGNTEAFF.

J is TRBJ1-2 and V is TRBV28; 9 bases are shared with TRBD1. Germline V gene data show CDR1 as MDHEN and CDR2 as SYDVKM. After removal of 6 bases from V and 8 bases from J, the junction contained 7 bases not matched to a gene. This CDR3 has 13 amino acids. The CDR3 region has the DNA TGTGCCAGCAGCACGGGACAGGGAAGCGGCTACACCTTC. Translated: CASSTGQGSGYTF.

The gene calls are TRBV10-3 and TRBJ2-1, with TRBD2 identical over 12 bases. The CDR3 sequence is 15 residues long. Germline values: CDR1 ENHRY, CDR2 SYGVKD. The ends lost 7 bases at V and 9 bases at J; junction bases unmatched: 10. CDR3 in amino acids: CAIMSLAGGPGEQFF. In DNA form, the CDR3 reads TGTGCCATCATGTCGCTAGCGGGGGGGCCGGGTGAGCAGTTCTTC.

The chain carries TRBV28 and TRBJ1-5, with a possible D match to TRBD1 (5 bases). The V gene lost 5 bases and the J gene lost 0 bases, with 11 bases spanning the gap. From germline, CDR1 is MDHEN and CDR2 SYDVKM. This CDR3 is 15 amino acids long. The CDR3 DNA reads TGTGCCAGCAGTGCCAGGGTAAATAGCAATCAGCCCCAGCATTTT. Amino acids: CASSARVNSNQPQHF.